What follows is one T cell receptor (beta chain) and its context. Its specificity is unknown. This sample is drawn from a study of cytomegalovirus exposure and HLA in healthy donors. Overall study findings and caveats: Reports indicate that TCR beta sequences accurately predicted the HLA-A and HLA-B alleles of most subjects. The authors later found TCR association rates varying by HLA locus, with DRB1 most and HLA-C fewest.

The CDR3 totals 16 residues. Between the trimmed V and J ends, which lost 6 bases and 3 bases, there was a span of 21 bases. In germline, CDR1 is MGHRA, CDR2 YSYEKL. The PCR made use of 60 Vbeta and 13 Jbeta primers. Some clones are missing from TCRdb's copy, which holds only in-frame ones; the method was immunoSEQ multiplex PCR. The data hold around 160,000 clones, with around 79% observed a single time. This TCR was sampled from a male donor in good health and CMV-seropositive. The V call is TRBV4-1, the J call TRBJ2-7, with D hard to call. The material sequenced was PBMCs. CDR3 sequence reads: CASRAKITADDYEQYF. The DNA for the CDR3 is TGCGCCAGCAGAGCCAAGATAACAGCAGACGACTACGAGCAGTACTTC.